These 12 T cell receptor beta chains were all obtained from the same sample, sequenced in a study of technical replicates of blood from a few donors. The method was immunoSEQ multiplex PCR; TCRdb's version includes in-frame clones alone and lacks a portion of them. This sample carries about 56,000 clones, around 92% of them seen once, and the ten largest clones take more than 4%. Specimen: PBMCs. The receptors come from a human donor in good health. Some clones in this sample may be carry-over from other donors' samples.

This clone was seen only a few times. The CDR3 DNA reads as TGTGCCAGCAGCGCCTCGAGTAGCCCTCTAGTGGTCAATGAGCAGTTCTTC. Amino acid sequence: CASSASSSPLVVNEQFF. The V and J genes are TRBV9 and TRBJ2-1; no clear D. CDR1 and CDR2 from the germline V gene are SGDLS and YYNGEE. The CDR3 loop spans 17 amino acids. The V and J ends lost 3 bases and 6 bases respectively, with 22 bases between them.

The chain combines TRBV2 with TRBJ1-2; TRBD1 matches 10 bases. The germline CDR1 and CDR2 sequences are SNHLY and FYNNEI. The CDR3 is 15 residues long. V lost 5 bases, J lost 4 bases, and 7 bases stayed unmatched. The CDR3 DNA sequence: TGTGCCAGCAGTCAGACAGGGGGCGCCGCCTATGGCTACACCTTC. It yields the protein CASSQTGGAAYGYTF.

The gene calls are TRBV5-1 and TRBJ2-7; 8 bases fit TRBD2. The J segment lost 1 base and the V segment lost 4 bases, leaving 4 bases of the junction unmatched. Germline CDR1 is SGHRS and CDR2 is YFSETQ. This CDR3 comprises 14 residues. CDR3 residues: CASSVTSESYEQYF. CDR3 nucleotides: TGCGCCAGCAGCGTGACTAGCGAGTCCTACGAGCAGTACTTC.

V usage is TRBV4-3 and J usage is TRBJ2-2; D ambiguous. There are 14 residues in the CDR3. Trimming pared 1 base from V and 4 bases from J, leaving 7 bases between. Germline CDR1 reads LGHNA; CDR2 reads YSLEER. Written as DNA, the CDR3 is TGCGCCAGCAGCCAAGGAGGTGGCACCGGGGAGCTGTTTTTT. It codes for CASSQGGGTGELFF.

The rearrangement uses TRBV6-6 and TRBJ2-7, with 9 bases fitting TRBD1. This CDR3 is 14 amino acids long. The junction had 7 bases not matched to a gene; V was cut back by 7 bases and J by 3 bases. CDR1 MNHNY and CDR2 SVGAGI come from the germline V gene (reference sequence). The CDR3 region is CASNPGQGLYEQYF. The CDR3 nucleotides read TGTGCCAGCAACCCGGGACAGGGTCTCTACGAGCAGTACTTC.

Written as DNA, the CDR3 is TGTGCCAGCAGCTCGGGGCCAACAGGGATAACCGAGCAGTACTTC. Amino acids: CASSSGPTGITEQYF. The V gene is TRBV7-9, the J gene TRBJ2-7, with D perhaps matching TRBD1 (6 bases). Trimming left V 4 bases short and J 6 bases short, with 19 bases between. In germline, CDR1 is SEHNR, CDR2 FQNEAQ (reference sequence). This CDR3 is built from 15 residues.

This chain connects TRBV9 to TRBJ2-2, with a possible D match to TRBD2 (6 bases). Germline V lookup: CDR1 SGDLS, CDR2 YYNGEE. V lost 0 bases to trimming and J lost 3 bases, with 15 bases between them. This CDR3 is 17 amino acids long. The CDR3 spells CASSVAEGGIHTGELFF. DNA for the CDR3: TGTGCCAGCAGCGTAGCTGAAGGAGGGATTCACACCGGGGAGCTGTTTTTT.

This chain links TRBV19 with TRBJ2-2, with TRBD1 matching 7 bases. The CDR3 has 14 residues. Unmatched junction bases numbered 2, after V lost 7 bases and J lost 0 bases. In germline, CDR1 is LNHDA, CDR2 SQIVND (reference sequence). As DNA, the CDR3 is TGTGCCAGTATTGACAGGGCGAACACCGGGGAGCTGTTTTTT. Its translation: CASIDRANTGELFF. Full variable domain (missing parts from reference TRBV19 and TRBJ2-2): DGGITQSPKYLFRKEGQNVTLSCEQNLNHDAMYWYRQDPGQGLRLIYYSQIVNDFQKGDIAEGYSVSREKKESFPLTVTSAQKNPTAFYLCASIDRANTGELFFGEGSRLTVL.

CDR3 sequence reads: CASSARQGDTQYF. The CDR3 bases are TGTGCCAGCAGCGCCCGACAGGGGGATACGCAGTATTTT. V and J are TRBV9 and TRBJ2-3; TRBD1 matches at 8 bases. The germline CDR1 and CDR2 sequences are SGDLS and YYNGEE. The CDR3 totals 13 residues. J was trimmed by 6 bases and V by 3 bases; bases with no gene match: 3.

This clone was detected only once. This chain connects TRBV9 to TRBJ2-2; 16 bases align to TRBD2. Germline V lookup: CDR1 SGDLS, CDR2 YYNGEE. The CDR3 extends over 19 amino acids. V was clipped by 4 bases and J by 4 bases; unmatched bases: 10. This CDR3 is CASSPPGLAGGPFTGELFF. For the CDR3, the DNA is TGTGCCAGCAGCCCCCCGGGACTAGCGGGAGGGCCTTTCACCGGGGAGCTGTTTTTT.

The chain couples TRBV7-8 to TRBJ1-2; 11 nucleotides match TRBD1. The CDR3 runs to 14 residues. The ends lost 1 base at V and 7 bases at J; junction bases unmatched: 2. From germline, CDR1 is SGHVS and CDR2 FQNEAQ. CDR3 amino acids: CASSLGGTGGGYTF. The CDR3 coding sequence is TGTGCCAGCAGCTTAGGTGGGACAGGGGGTGGCTACACCTTC.

This chain joins TRBV25-1 and TRBJ2-3, with 9 bases that match TRBD2. Trimming took 3 bases from V and 5 from J; bases not matched to a gene: 6. Germline V gene data show CDR1 as MGHDK and CDR2 as SYGVNS. This CDR3 comprises 15 residues. CDR3 sequence reads: CASSDSGSLGDTQYF. CDR3 nucleotide sequence: TGTGCCAGCAGTGATAGCGGGAGTTTGGGAGATACGCAGTATTTT.